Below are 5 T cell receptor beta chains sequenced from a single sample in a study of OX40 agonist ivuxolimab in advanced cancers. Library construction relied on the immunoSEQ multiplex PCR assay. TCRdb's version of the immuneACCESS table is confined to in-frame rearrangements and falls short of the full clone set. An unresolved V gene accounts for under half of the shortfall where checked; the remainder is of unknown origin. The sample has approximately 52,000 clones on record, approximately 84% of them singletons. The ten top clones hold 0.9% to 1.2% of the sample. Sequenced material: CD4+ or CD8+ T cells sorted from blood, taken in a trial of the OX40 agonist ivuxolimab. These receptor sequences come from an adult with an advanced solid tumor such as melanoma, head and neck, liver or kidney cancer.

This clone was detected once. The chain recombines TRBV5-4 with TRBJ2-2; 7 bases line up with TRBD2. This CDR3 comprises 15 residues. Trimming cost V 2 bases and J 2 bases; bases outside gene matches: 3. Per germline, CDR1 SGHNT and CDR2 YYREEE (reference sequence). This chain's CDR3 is CASSLAGRNTGELFF. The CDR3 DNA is TGTGCCAGCAGCTTAGCGGGGAGAAACACCGGGGAGCTGTTTTTT.

CDR3 residues: CASSISGGNEKLFF. CDR3 bases: TGTGCCAGTAGTATCAGTGGGGGCAATGAAAAACTGTTTTTT. This chain links TRBV19 with TRBJ1-4, with TRBD1 as a possible D gene (6 bases). The V gene's germline CDR1 is LNHDA and CDR2 SQIVND (reference sequence). Between the trimmed V and J ends, which lost 3 bases and 5 bases, there was a span of 10 bases. The CDR3 loop spans 14 amino acids.

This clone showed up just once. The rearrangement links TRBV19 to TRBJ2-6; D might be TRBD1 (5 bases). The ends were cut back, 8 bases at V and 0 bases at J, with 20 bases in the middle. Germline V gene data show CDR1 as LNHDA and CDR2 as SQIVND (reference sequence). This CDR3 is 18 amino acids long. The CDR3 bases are TGTGCCAGTCGAAATTTTAGGGGCTCGGACTCTGGGGCCAACGTCCTGACTTTC. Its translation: CASRNFRGSDSGANVLTF.

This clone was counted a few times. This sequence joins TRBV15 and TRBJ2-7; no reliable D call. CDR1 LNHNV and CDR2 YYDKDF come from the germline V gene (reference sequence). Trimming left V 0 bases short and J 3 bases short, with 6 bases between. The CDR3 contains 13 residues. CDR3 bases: TGTGCCACCAGCAGAGAGAGGCACTACGAGCAGTACTTC. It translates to CATSRERHYEQYF.

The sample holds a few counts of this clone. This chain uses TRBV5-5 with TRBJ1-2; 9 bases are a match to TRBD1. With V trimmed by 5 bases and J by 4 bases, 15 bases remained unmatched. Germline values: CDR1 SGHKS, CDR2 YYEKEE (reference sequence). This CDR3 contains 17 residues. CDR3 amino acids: CASSSPRTGAGGYGYTF. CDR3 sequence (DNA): TGTGCCAGCAGTTCGCCCCGGACAGGGGCAGGCGGCTATGGCTACACCTTC.